These 21 T cell receptor beta chains were sequenced from one sample in a study of CD8+CD57+ T cells in acquired aplastic anemia. The sequenced patients had an expansion of CD8+CD57+ cells seen by flow cytometry. Genomic DNA, serving as template, underwent TCR beta VDJ and CDR3 profiling. TCRdb used MiXCR to reprocess the reads, holding one entry per CDR3 protein. The repertoire includes roughly 200,000 distinct CDR3 sequences, around three fifths of them detected once, and under 60% sits in the top ten. The sequenced material came from sorted CD4+, CD8+, or CD8+CD57+ T cells (not recorded which) from PBMCs. These receptors were taken from a human donor with aplastic anemia.

J is TRBJ2-1 and V is TRBV5-1; TRBD2 is a possible D gene (5 bases). The CDR3 length is 14 residues. CDR1 is SGHRS and CDR2 is YFSETQ in the germline V gene. V lost 4 bases, J lost 2 bases, and 10 bases lay in between. DNA for the CDR3: TGCGCCAGCAGCCTCCCGGGGACCTACAATGAGCAGTTCTTC. It translates to CASSLPGTYNEQFF.

The V and J genes are TRBV14 and TRBJ1-4, with 7 bases fitting TRBD1. CDR1 is SGHDN and CDR2 is FVKESK in the germline V gene. Trimming removed 10 bases from V and 8 bases from J; junction bases left unmatched: 7. The CDR3 contains 12 residues. This chain's CDR3 is CANRTGGEKLFF. In DNA, the CDR3 is TGTGCCAACCGGACAGGCGGCGAAAAACTGTTTTTT.

This chain uses TRBV7-2 with TRBJ1-1; D possibly corresponds to TRBD1 (6 bases). Trimming cost V 4 bases and J 3 bases, with 9 bases left between them. Looked up from germline, CDR1 is SGHTA and CDR2 is FQGNSA. This CDR3 has 13 amino acids. CDR3 nucleotide sequence: TGTGCCAGCAGCTACGGACAGTACACTGAAGCTTTCTTT. This translates into CASSYGQYTEAFF.

This clonotype was counted only a few times. The chain carries TRBV19 and TRBJ2-5; no clear D. Germline V CDR1 and CDR2: LNHDA, SQIVND (reference sequence). The CDR3 loop spans 11 amino acids. V lost 3 bases and J lost 5, with 4 bases in between. Written as DNA, the CDR3 is TGTGCCAGTAGTATCCGGGAGACCCAGTACTTC. It yields the protein CASSIRETQYF.

The chain is built from TRBV7-7 and TRBJ2-1; D is perhaps TRBD2 (6 bases). The germline CDR1 and CDR2 sequences are SSHAT and FNYEAQ (reference sequence). This CDR3 region has 13 residues. The CDR3 loop is CASGPSSLSPQFF. The DNA of the CDR3 is TGTGCTAGCGGCCCTTCGTCCCTTTCTCCCCAGTTCTTC.

The chain employs TRBV5-1 and TRBJ2-7; D unclear. Germline V gene sequence: CDR1 SGHRS, CDR2 YFSETQ. V shed 4 bases and J shed 6 bases, with 11 bases lying between them. The CDR3 totals 12 residues. CDR3 sequence (DNA): TGCGCCAGCAGCAAGGAGTGGGGCGAGCAGTACTTC. Translated, it gives CASSKEWGEQYF.

CDR3: CATSDSGNTEAFF. The CDR3 DNA reads as TGTGCCACCAGTGATAGCGGAAACACTGAAGCTTTCTTT. The chain is built from TRBV24-1 and TRBJ1-1, with D uncertain. Germline CDR1 and CDR2: KGHDR and SFDVKD. This CDR3 spans 13 amino acids. The V and J ends lost 3 bases and 2 bases respectively, with 6 bases between them.

J is TRBJ1-5 and V is TRBV12-3 or TRBV12-4; 10 bases align to TRBD1. This CDR3 is built from 14 residues. After removal of 6 bases from V and 6 bases from J, the junction contained 5 bases not matched to a gene. This chain's CDR3 is CASREDRGSQPQHF. The CDR3 nucleotides read TGTGCCAGCAGAGAGGACAGGGGGAGTCAGCCCCAGCATTTT.

This clonotype was detected ten times or more. The chain is built from TRBV6-5 and TRBJ2-1, with TRBD1 matching 7 bases. V dropped 6 bases and J dropped 8; count of bases not matched to a gene: 10. CDR1 MNHEY and CDR2 SVGAGI come from the germline V gene. CDR3 size: 14 residues. Here the CDR3 reads CASSYSDRVDEQFF. As DNA, the CDR3 is TGTGCCAGCAGCTATTCAGACAGGGTCGATGAGCAGTTCTTC.

J is TRBJ2-7 and V is TRBV19; 10 nucleotides align to TRBD1. The germline gives CDR1 LNHDA, CDR2 SQIVND (reference sequence). The CDR3 loop spans 16 amino acids. The ends lost 5 bases at V and 5 bases at J; junction bases unmatched: 12. CDR3 sequence reads: CASSAKGTGEKHEQYF. The CDR3 nucleotides are TGTGCCAGTAGTGCTAAAGGGACAGGGGAAAAACACGAGCAGTACTTC.

The J gene is TRBJ1-2, the V gene TRBV7-2; a weak D match, TRBD1 (5 bases). Trimming shortened V by 5 bases and J by 7 bases, and 14 bases separated the two germline ends. This CDR3 contains 13 residues. The germline gives CDR1 SGHTA, CDR2 FQGNSA. CDR3 protein: CASSPTYGGGYTF. CDR3 nucleotides: TGTGCCAGCAGCCCAACCTATGGGGGTGGCTACACCTTC.

The chain joins TRBV19 to TRBJ1-2; possibly TRBD1 for D (6 bases). This CDR3 is 14 amino acids long. V lost 2 bases, J lost 8 bases, and 15 bases lay in between. The V gene's germline CDR1 is LNHDA and CDR2 SQIVND (reference sequence). The CDR3 bases are TGTGCCAGTAGTATATTCTGGGGGGCACGGGGCTACACCTTC. Amino acid sequence: CASSIFWGARGYTF.

This clonotype has a handful of counts. V and J are TRBV24-1 and TRBJ2-7; D is ambiguous. V dropped 3 bases and J dropped 4 bases, with 9 bases sitting between them. The germline V gene encodes CDR1 KGHDR and CDR2 SFDVKD. The CDR3 contains 13 residues. CDR3 bases: TGTGCCACCAGTGATCCTCCAGCATACGAGCAGTACTTC. Translating gives CATSDPPAYEQYF.

The V gene is TRBV7-6, the J gene TRBJ2-3; D remains unclear. This CDR3 is built from 15 residues. With 5 bases removed from V and 0 bases from J, the gap between germline ends came to 12 bases. Germline V gives CDR1 SGHVS, CDR2 FNYEAQ. CDR3 amino acids: CASSPSTGSTDTQYF. CDR3 bases: TGTGCCAGCAGCCCTTCGACTGGTAGCACAGATACGCAGTATTTT.

This chain uses TRBV7-9 with TRBJ1-1; D is undetermined. This CDR3 is built from 12 residues. The V end was cut by 3 bases, the J end by 5 bases, with 7 bases between. CDR1 SEHNR and CDR2 FQNEAQ come from the germline V gene (reference sequence). For the CDR3, the DNA is TGTGCCAGCAGCTTCTTAGAGACTGAAGCTTTCTTT. Protein: CASSFLETEAFF.

V is TRBV5-1 and J is TRBJ2-1; TRBD1 matches at 9 bases. Germline lookup yields CDR1 SGHRS and CDR2 YFSETQ. There are 16 residues in the CDR3. V lost 3 bases, J lost 9 bases, and 13 bases stayed unmatched. Written as DNA, the CDR3 is TGCGCCAGCAGCTGGGGAAGGACAGGGGAAAGAGGTGAGCAGTTCTTC. Translated: CASSWGRTGERGEQFF.

The V gene is TRBV10-2, the J gene TRBJ2-7; 8 nucleotides align to TRBD2. The CDR3 has 15 amino acids. The V gene's germline CDR1 is WSHSY and CDR2 SAAADI. Losses at the gene ends were 3 bases for V and 5 bases for J; bases not matched to a gene: 9. This CDR3 reads CASSETGTRADEQYF. CDR3 sequence (DNA): TGCGCCAGCAGTGAAACCGGGACTAGGGCCGACGAGCAGTACTTC.

This clonotype has a single count. The CDR3, as DNA: TGTGCCAGCAGTCCAGGACCGCAGTTCTACGAGCAGTACTTC. Translated, it gives CASSPGPQFYEQYF. This chain connects TRBV6-1 to TRBJ2-7; D gene uncertain. The ends were cut back, 5 bases at V and 3 bases at J, with 14 bases in the middle. Germline CDR1 is MNHNS and CDR2 is SASEGT. The CDR3 is made up of 14 amino acids.

The V call is TRBV2, the J call TRBJ1-2; the D gene is possibly TRBD1 (5 bases). This CDR3 spans 13 amino acids. From germline, CDR1 is SNHLY and CDR2 FYNNEI. Trimming pared 7 bases from V and 3 bases from J, leaving 12 bases between. The CDR3 here is CASIEGLDYGYTF. CDR3 sequence (DNA): TGTGCCAGCATAGAGGGGTTAGACTATGGCTACACCTTC.

As DNA, the CDR3 is TGTGCCACCTCAGGGGGCGGCTACGAGCAGTACTTC. Translated, it gives CATSGGGYEQYF. The rearrangement joins TRBV7-2 to TRBJ2-7, with 8 nucleotides matching TRBD1. Trimming at V came to 10 bases and at J to 3 bases, leaving 5 bases not matched to a gene. Per the germline V gene, CDR1 is SGHTA and CDR2 is FQGNSA. This CDR3 is 12 amino acids long.

This sequence joins TRBV9 and TRBJ2-1; tentatively, D is TRBD1 or TRBD2 (5 bases each). The CDR3 covers 14 residues. Germline lookup yields CDR1 SGDLS and CDR2 YYNGEE. Deletions cut 3 bases from V and 7 bases from J, with 14 bases between. CDR3: CASSAGTGSNEQFF. The CDR3 coding sequence is TGTGCCAGCAGCGCCGGGACCGGCTCAAATGAGCAGTTCTTC.